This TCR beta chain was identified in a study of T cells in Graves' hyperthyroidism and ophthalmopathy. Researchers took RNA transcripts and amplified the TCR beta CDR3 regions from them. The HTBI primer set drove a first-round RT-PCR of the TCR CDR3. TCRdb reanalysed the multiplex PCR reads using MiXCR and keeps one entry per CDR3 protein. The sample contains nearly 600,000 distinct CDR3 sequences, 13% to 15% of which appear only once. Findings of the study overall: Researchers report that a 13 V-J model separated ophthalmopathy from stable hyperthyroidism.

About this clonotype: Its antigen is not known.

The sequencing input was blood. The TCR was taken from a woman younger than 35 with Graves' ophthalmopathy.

The CDR3 nucleotides read TGTGCCAGCAGCTCTAGGGGAGTGACGGGCCGGGAGCTGTTTTTT. It codes for CASSSRGVTGRELFF. This chain connects TRBV7-8 to TRBJ2-2, with D perhaps being TRBD1 or TRBD2 (5 bases each). V lost 4 bases and J lost 9, with 18 bases in between. In germline, CDR1 is SGHVS, CDR2 FQNEAQ. The CDR3 is 15 residues long.